The 23 T cell receptor beta chains in this list originate from one sample, sequenced in a study of OX40 agonist ivuxolimab in advanced cancers. Profiling relied on immunoSEQ multiplex PCR, and the TCRdb table lists in-frame clones only, not all of them. The data contain tens of thousands of clones, more than 80% of them singletons. Sample: CD4+ or CD8+ T cells sorted from blood, taken in a trial of the OX40 agonist ivuxolimab. These receptors all come from an adult with an advanced solid tumor such as melanoma, head and neck, liver or kidney cancer.

The V gene is TRBV5-1, the J gene TRBJ1-1, with D possibly matching TRBD1 (6 bases). The germline V and J ends were trimmed by 5 bases and 6 bases, with 14 bases remaining between them. Germline loops: CDR1 SGHRS, CDR2 YFSETQ. CDR3 length: 13 amino acids. CDR3 residues: CASRVGQRAEAFF. The CDR3 nucleotides are TGCGCCAGCAGAGTCGGACAGAGGGCTGAAGCTTTCTTT.

This rearrangement joins TRBV6-1 to TRBJ2-2, with 9 bases lining up with TRBD1. Per the germline V gene, CDR1 is MNHNS and CDR2 is SASEGT. The CDR3 runs 16 residues. J gave up 6 bases and V 2 bases, and 7 bases lay outside the gene matches. The CDR3 DNA reads as TGTGCCAGCAGTGAAATGGGACAGGGTAGGGCCGGGGAGCTGTTTTTT. Amino acid sequence: CASSEMGQGRAGELFF.

V gene TRBV28 combines with J gene TRBJ1-2, with D unclear. Trimming shortened V by 0 bases and J by 6 bases, and 14 bases separated the two germline ends. Germline V gene lookup returns CDR1 MDHEN and CDR2 SYDVKM. The CDR3 consists of 15 residues. The CDR3 here is CASSLWSGFKNGYTF. As DNA, the CDR3 is TGTGCCAGCAGTTTATGGTCGGGATTTAAAAATGGCTACACCTTC.

On this clone itself: The germline gene is not matched at one end of the junction; a read error may be the cause. The genes are TRBV7-2 and TRBJ2-5; D gene ambiguous. The CDR3 extends over 11 amino acids. In germline, CDR1 is SGHTA, CDR2 FQGNSA. CDR3 loop: CASSLVGRLDF. In DNA form, the CDR3 reads TGTGCCAGCAGCTTAGTTGGGCGTTTGGACTTC. The full variable domain, in which reference TRBV7-2 and TRBJ2-5 provide the parts outside the CDR3, is GAGVSQSPSNKVTEKGKDVELRCDPISGHTALYWYRQSLGQGLEFLIYFQGNSAPDKSGLPSDRFSAERTGGSVSTLTIQRTQQEDSAVYLCASSLVGRLDFGPGTRLLVL.

This clone was seen once. The chain carries TRBV10-3 and TRBJ1-4, with 8 positions matching TRBD1. Unmatched junction bases numbered 6, after V lost 4 bases and J lost 8 bases. CDR1 is ENHRY and CDR2 is SYGVKD in the germline V gene. The CDR3 loop spans 14 amino acids. CDR3 nucleotide sequence: TGTGCCATCAGTGGGACAGGGAGAGGGGAAAAACTGTTTTTT. Translation gives CAISGTGRGEKLFF.

This rearrangement joins TRBV7-6 to TRBJ2-7; 8 positions match TRBD2. V shed 5 bases and J 6 bases; nucleotides not matched to a gene: 9. CDR3 length equals 14 residues. The germline V gene encodes CDR1 SGHVS and CDR2 FNYEAQ. CDR3 amino acids: CASSPLRGAGEQYF. Here the CDR3 DNA reads TGTGCCAGCAGCCCCCTGCGGGGGGCTGGCGAGCAGTACTTC.

This chain links TRBV5-1 with TRBJ2-1, with 7 bases lining up with TRBD1. The CDR3 has 16 amino acids. The trim removed 0 bases at V and 2 bases at J, leaving 5 bases unmatched. Germline assignment: CDR1 SGHRS and CDR2 YFSETQ. The CDR3 sequence is CASSLAPTGPYNEQFF. The CDR3 DNA follows: TGCGCCAGCAGCTTGGCCCCGACAGGGCCCTACAATGAGCAGTTCTTC.

The rearrangement links TRBV2 to TRBJ2-7, with 8 bases fitting TRBD1. The CDR3 spans 12 residues. V shed 7 bases and J 3 bases; nucleotides not matched to a gene: 2. CDR1 and CDR2 (germline): SNHLY, FYNNEI. The CDR3 DNA reads as TGTGCCAGCATTGGACAGGGCTACGAGCAGTACTTC. Translating it yields CASIGQGYEQYF.

Only a few counts were recorded for this clone. The chain recombines TRBV28 with TRBJ2-1; 7 bases line up with TRBD1. Germline V gene sequence: CDR1 MDHEN, CDR2 SYDVKM. The CDR3 loop spans 17 amino acids. The junction had 14 bases not matched to a gene; V was cut back by 6 bases and J by 3 bases. CDR3 sequence reads: CASRWHRGSRLYNEQFF. DNA of the CDR3: TGTGCCAGCAGATGGCACAGGGGAAGCCGCCTCTACAATGAGCAGTTCTTC.

The chain has TRBV5-1 and TRBJ2-7, with 9 bases aligning to TRBD1. The ends lost 3 bases at V and 2 bases at J; junction bases unmatched: 6. The germline gives CDR1 SGHRS, CDR2 YFSETQ. The CDR3 has 15 residues. CDR3 in amino acids: CASSWDWTGAYEQYF. As DNA, the CDR3 is TGCGCCAGCAGCTGGGACTGGACAGGGGCCTACGAGCAGTACTTC.

The chain carries TRBV27 and TRBJ2-7; D remains unclear. The CDR3 totals 14 residues. Per the germline V gene, CDR1 is MNHEY and CDR2 is SMNVEV (reference sequence). Trimming pared 0 bases from V and 1 base from J, leaving 7 bases between. The CDR3 sequence: CASSLSYRSYEQYF. The CDR3 region has the DNA TGTGCCAGCAGTTTATCGTACAGATCCTACGAGCAGTACTTC.

The CDR3 spells CASSLPGQGSYEQYF. The CDR3 DNA reads TGTGCCAGCAGCCTACCGGGACAGGGCAGCTACGAGCAGTACTTC. The rearrangement joins TRBV27 to TRBJ2-7, with 9 bases that match TRBD1. The CDR3 loop spans 15 amino acids. The J segment lost 3 bases and the V segment lost 6 bases, leaving 9 bases of the junction unmatched. CDR1 is MNHEY and CDR2 is SMNVEV in the germline V gene (reference sequence).

This clone was detected only once. The junction departs from germline at one end; a sequencing error may be responsible. The chain couples TRBV7-7 to TRBJ2-1; perhaps TRBD2 as D (6 bases). Per the germline V gene, CDR1 is SSHAT and CDR2 is FNYEAQ (reference sequence). The length of the CDR3 is 13 residues. CDR3 coding DNA: TGTGCTAGCAGCTTCGGGACTGACAATGAGCAGTTCTTC. It codes for CASSFGTDNEQFF.

The V call is TRBV15, the J call TRBJ1-5; TRBD1 matches at 7 bases. Germline CDR1 reads LNHNV; CDR2 reads YYDKDF (reference sequence). This CDR3 has 14 residues. V lost 4 bases to trimming and J lost 7 bases; unmatched junction nucleotides: 7. This CDR3 is CATSTTGDAQPQHF. CDR3 nucleotide sequence: TGTGCCACCAGCACTACAGGGGACGCCCAGCCCCAGCATTTT.

This clone was detected only once. This chain connects TRBV5-1 to TRBJ1-2, with TRBD1 matching over 12 bases. Germline assignment: CDR1 SGHRS and CDR2 YFSETQ. The length of the CDR3 is 19 residues. Germline trimming cut 1 base from V and 8 bases from J; bases unmatched to any gene: 18. CDR3 in amino acids: CASSLFFWVSGTGGEGYTF. The CDR3 region has the DNA TGCGCCAGCAGCTTGTTTTTCTGGGTGAGTGGGACAGGGGGCGAGGGCTACACCTTC.

The table lists this clone with a count of one. This chain joins TRBV28 and TRBJ1-1, with D tentatively TRBD1 (5 bases). V lost 4 bases, J lost 2 bases, and 17 bases lay in between. This CDR3 is 16 amino acids long. Germline-derived CDR1 and CDR2 are MDHEN and SYDVKM. The CDR3: CASSSPAGTINTEAFF. CDR3 nucleotides: TGTGCCAGCAGTTCCCCGGCAGGGACTATAAACACTGAAGCTTTCTTT.

The rearrangement joins TRBV5-1 to TRBJ1-4; TRBD1 matches at 7 bases. This CDR3 is built from 14 residues. With V trimmed by 4 bases and J by 7 bases, 7 bases remained unmatched. CDR1 and CDR2 from the germline V gene are SGHRS and YFSETQ. The CDR3 sequence: CASSQTGYGEKLFF. CDR3 bases: TGCGCCAGCAGCCAGACAGGGTACGGTGAAAAACTGTTTTTT.

This rearrangement joins TRBV10-1 to TRBJ1-6, with a possible D match to TRBD1 (6 bases). The V gene lost 3 bases and the J gene lost 8 bases, with 8 bases spanning the gap. Per germline, CDR1 WNHNN and CDR2 SYGVQD (reference sequence). This CDR3 spans 13 amino acids. CDR3 amino acids: CASSEQGDSPLHF. CDR3 coding DNA: TGCGCCAGCAGTGAACAGGGAGATTCACCCCTCCACTTT.

With regard to this clone: The junction shows a germline mismatch at one end, possibly a read error. The V and J genes are TRBV7-7 and TRBJ2-1; D call uncertain. The CDR3 is made up of 13 amino acids. The germline CDR1 and CDR2 sequences are SSHAT and FNYEAQ (reference sequence). Here the CDR3 reads CASSLELWREQFF. The CDR3 DNA reads TGTGCTAGCAGCTTAGAACTTTGGCGTGAGCAGTTCTTC.

This chain joins TRBV14 and TRBJ2-1; either TRBD1 or TRBD2 may fit D (5 bases each). Germline V gives CDR1 SGHDN, CDR2 FVKESK. Trimming removed 4 bases from V and 3 bases from J, with 13 bases in between. The CDR3 is 15 residues long. CDR3 DNA sequence: TGTGCCAGCAGCCCGCCGGGGCCAAGCTACAATGAGCAGTTCTTC. Translation gives CASSPPGPSYNEQFF.

In the case of this clone: Other DNA sequences of this sample code for an identical CDR3. The chain recombines TRBV9 with TRBJ2-2; D remains unclear. Trimming took 0 bases from V and 1 from J, leaving 7 bases between them. This CDR3 comprises 15 residues. CDR1 and CDR2 from the germline V gene are SGDLS and YYNGEE. This CDR3 reads CASSVVGGNTGELFF. The CDR3 DNA follows: TGTGCCAGCAGCGTAGTGGGCGGGAACACCGGGGAGCTGTTTTTT.

The chain combines TRBV14 with TRBJ2-7, with D hard to call. Germline V gives CDR1 SGHDN, CDR2 FVKESK. There are 13 residues in the CDR3. V lost 6 bases to trimming and J lost 6 bases, with 15 bases between them. CDR3 amino acids: CASSPSRTGEQYF. In DNA, the CDR3 is TGTGCCAGCAGTCCCTCACGAACTGGCGAGCAGTACTTC. The complete variable domain, with remaining parts taken from reference TRBV14 and TRBJ2-7, reads EAGVTQFPSHSVIEKGQTVTLRCDPISGHDNLYWYRRVMGKEIKFLLHFVKESKQDESGMPNNRFLAERTGGTYSTLKVQPAELEDSGVYFCASSPSRTGEQYFGPGTRLTVT.

This chain joins TRBV27 and TRBJ2-5, with 9 bases identical to TRBD2. With 0 bases clipped from V and 5 bases from J, the junction kept 7 bases outside the gene matches. The CDR3 consists of 16 residues. The V gene's germline CDR1 is MNHEY and CDR2 SMNVEV (reference sequence). In DNA form, the CDR3 reads TGTGCCAGCAGTTTATCCCCTAGCGGGATTGGGGAGACCCAGTACTTC. Its translation is CASSLSPSGIGETQYF.